This T cell receptor (beta chain) was recorded in a study of T cells in Graves' hyperthyroidism and ophthalmopathy (dated by TCRdb to 2018 to 2020). With regard to the full study: Peripheral blood was collected at initial diagnosis, before any treatment. A discovery cohort of approximately 100 patients, roughly 40 with Graves' ophthalmopathy and approximately 57 with stable Graves' hyperthyroidism, was used to find distinguishing TCR V-J signatures. Prospective prediction of ophthalmopathy was tested in an independent validation cohort of under 20 hyperthyroidism patients and 15 to 17 patients who later progressed to ophthalmopathy. The 95 to 100 discovery patients were randomly split 7:3 into training and test sets. Thyroid tissue and blood T-cell repertoires from six Graves' hyperthyroidism patients were also compared in the study. Once sampling was done, hyperthyroidism patients were given methimazole at a starting dose of 30 mg daily, whereas ophthalmopathy patients were given high-dose intravenous methylprednisolone. The paper describes TCR Vbeta CDR3 sequencing of around 130 peripheral blood samples, made up of under 50 ophthalmopathy patients, around 73 hyperthyroidism patients and 17 progressor patients. Summary of the overall study and its limitations: Most expanded thyroid clonotypes (frequency above 0.001) were also detected in blood, suggesting blood repertoires may reflect thyroid immune responses. In cross-validation, a model built on a 13 V-J signature told ophthalmopathy apart from stable hyperthyroidism with 85% to 90% sensitivity and approximately 84% specificity, and in testing the same model reached 80%/75%. Sample size was not statistically predetermined, and blinding of investigators to group allocation was not performed. In validation, progression to ophthalmopathy was predicted by the model with 65% to 71% sensitivity and just over 72% specificity, a median of approximately 6.5 months before onset.

TCR beta CDR3 regions were amplified from RNA transcripts. The first round of RT-PCR for the TCR CDR3 was performed with the HTBI primer set and the Qiagen OneStep RT-PCR kit. The libraries were constructed in a second round of multiplex PCR and then size-selected and purified. Sequencing of the libraries was done on an Illumina HiSeq2000 using paired-end 100 bp reads. The published analysis was carried out like this. Raw data were processed with SOAPnuke, discarding reads with adapters, uncalled bases, mean Phred below 15, or no exact constant-primer or identifier match. COPE v1.2.5 was used to merge the high-quality paired reads, and each unique nucleotide sequence was defined as a clonotype. MiTCR v1.1 was used to align clonotypes to the IMGT TRBV, TRBD and TRBJ reference segments. Analysis was restricted to V-J combinations with a frequency above 0.0001, which covered about 99% of repertoires. A TCS score was defined as the ratio between F50 (clonal expansion) and ExV (chaos), using BLOSUM62-based TCRdist between CDR3 peptides within each V-J. Welch's t-statistics and random forest reduced fewer than 550 V-J features to roughly 13, which were used in a naive Bayes classifier (R e1071). TCRdb reworked the public reads: Q25 trimming with fastp, MiXCR clone assembly, productive beta chains retained. Rows matching on CDR3 protein sequence are summarized as one entry with the most common DNA and genes. These V and J calls rely on TCRdb rather than the paper's analysis. This sample is represented by about 530,000 distinct CDR3 sequences; roughly a sixth of them were singletons. Of the sample, around 17% is held by the ten largest clones.

This clonotype was seen a few times. This clone's antigen is unknown. There are no base qualities to consult, and no much larger clone falls within one base. CDR1 and CDR2, looked up from the germline V gene, are LGHNA and YNFKEQ. Trimming at the junction amounts to 5 bases on V and 8 bases on J, and the germline ends lie 21 bases apart. The CDR3, cysteine through phenylalanine, is 15 amino acids long. Only the CDR3 DNA is retained, 45 bases long and in frame from the first base. Ophthalmopathy patients had moderately to severely active disease, Clinical Activity Score of at least 3, NOSPECS grade of at least 4, and duration under 3 months. Patients with uncontrolled infections, other autoimmune diseases, pregnancy or lactation were excluded. Clinical symptoms, serum thyroxine and TRAb, thyroid ultrasound, and orbital computed tomography formed the basis for the diagnoses. Ficoll-Paque density gradient centrifugation was used to isolate PBMCs from about 10 ml of fresh peripheral blood. Trizol reagent was used to extract total RNA, and RNA quality was then checked on an Agilent 2100 Bioanalyzer.

The sequence was obtained from a woman aged 18-30 years with Graves' ophthalmopathy. The rearrangement combines TRBV4-2 with TRBJ1-2; TRBD1 is possibly the D segment (6 matching bases). Input material: blood. The CDR3 reads CASSEPRDTPQGYTF. The DNA sequence is TGTGCCAGCAGCGAGCCACGGGACACCCCCCAGGGCTACACCTTC.